These T cell receptor beta chains were read from a single sample in a study of cytomegalovirus exposure and HLA in healthy donors. The method was immunoSEQ multiplex PCR; TCRdb's version includes in-frame clones alone and lacks a portion of them. The table includes some 170,000 clones, 75% to 80% detected once. The sequenced sample was PBMCs. The receptors derive from a middle-aged man in good health and CMV-seropositive. Each CDR3 is given with its conserved first and last residue. The D gene is left open where the match is weak. Size is omitted from some rows. Given values are once, few, many or a class for expanded clones.

>TRBD1|TRBV7-3|TRBJ1-5|NA
CASSLLVYRRGLDQPQHF
TGTGCCAGCAGCTTATTGGTTTATCGCAGGGGGCTTGATCAGCCCCAGCATTTT
>TRBD2|TRBV2|TRBJ2-2|NA
CASSQLAGGTGTGELFF
TGTGCCAGCAGCCAACTAGCGGGAGGGACCGGCACCGGGGAGCTGTTTTTT
>TRBD2|TRBV5-1|TRBJ2-5|few
CASSTRTSGQETQYF
TGCGCCAGCAGCACAAGGACTAGCGGGCAAGAGACCCAGTACTTC
>NA|TRBV7-2|TRBJ2-7|few
CASSVAEVNEQYF
TGTGCCAGCAGTGTGGCAGAAGTAAACGAGCAGTACTTC
>NA|TRBV19|TRBJ2-3|NA
CASSIQNLDTDTQYF
TGTGCCAGTAGTATACAAAACCTAGACACAGATACGCAGTATTTT
>TRBD2|TRBV4-2|TRBJ2-1|once
CASSQAALAGVNEQFF
TGTGCCAGCAGCCAAGCTGCCCTAGCGGGAGTAAATGAGCAGTTCTTC
>TRBD2|TRBV6-4|TRBJ2-1|few
CASSDSAGTSGEQFF
TGTGCCAGCAGTGACTCCGCGGGGACTAGCGGCGAGCAGTTCTTC
>NA|TRBV18|TRBJ2-5|once
CASSPRLATQETQYF
TGTGCCAGCTCACCCAGGCTAGCGACTCAAGAGACCCAGTACTTC
>TRBD1|TRBV5-1|TRBJ1-4|NA
CASSPGQSNEKLFF
TGCGCCAGCAGCCCGGGACAGTCTAATGAAAAACTGTTTTTT
>NA|TRBV28|TRBJ1-2|once
CASRRTEYGYTF
TGTGCCAGCAGGAGGACAGAATATGGCTACACCTTC
>NA|TRBV19|TRBJ2-1|NA
CASRGSSYNEQFF
TGTGCCAGTAGAGGGAGCTCCTACAATGAGCAGTTCTTC
>NA|TRBV5-6|TRBJ2-3|NA
CASSFTGSTDTQYF
TGTGCCAGCAGCTTCACAGGTAGCACTGATACGCAGTATTTT
>TRBD2|TRBV5-8|TRBJ2-1|NA
CASSPGTSGSSYNEQFF
TGTGCCAGCAGCCCCGGGACTAGCGGGAGCTCCTACAATGAGCAGTTCTTC
>NA|TRBV6-5|TRBJ2-7|NA
CAVTPSGSYEQYF
TGTGCCGTGACTCCATCCGGGAGCTACGAGCAGTACTTC
>TRBD2|TRBV27|TRBJ2-1|few
CASSLSGGEGVSYNEQFF
TGTGCCAGCAGTTTGAGTGGGGGGGAGGGTGTATCTTACAATGAGCAGTTCTTC
>TRBD2|TRBV18|TRBJ2-7|NA
CASSPPLAGAYEQYF
TGTGCCAGCTCACCACCCCTAGCGGGAGCCTACGAGCAGTACTTC
>NA|TRBV11-3|TRBJ2-6|NA
CASSEDSSGANGLTF
TGTGCCAGCAGCGAAGACTCCTCTGGGGCCAACGGCCTGACTTTC
>TRBD1|TRBV7-9|TRBJ1-1|once
CASSPYRGERTEAFF
TGTGCCAGCAGCCCGTACAGGGGGGAAAGGACTGAAGCTTTCTTT
>TRBD1|TRBV23-1|TRBJ2-1|few
CASSSLQGFQFF
TGCGCCAGCAGTTCATTACAGGGGTTCCAGTTCTTC
>NA|TRBV30|TRBJ1-4|NA
CAWSVGQKEKLFF
TGTGCCTGGAGTGTCGGACAGAAAGAAAAACTGTTTTTT
>NA|TRBV7-9|TRBJ2-7|NA
CASSLPGSVGAPPEQYF
TGTGCCAGCAGCTTACCAGGATCGGTAGGGGCACCCCCCGAGCAGTACTTC
>TRBD2|TRBV6-5|TRBJ2-3|few
CASSYGSGRTDTQYF
TGTGCCAGCAGTTACGGTAGCGGGAGGACAGATACGCAGTATTTT
>NA|TRBV5-4|TRBJ2-7|NA
CASSFTGQEQYF
TGTGCCAGCAGCTTCACAGGTCAAGAGCAGTACTTC
>NA|TRBV4-1|TRBJ2-4|NA
CASSQDGERNIQYF
TGCGCCAGCAGCCAGGACGGGGAGAGGAACATTCAGTACTTC
>NA|TRBV28|TRBJ1-2|NA
CAGSSGSPGVGYTF
TGTGCCGGCAGTAGTGGCAGCCCCGGGGTTGGCTACACCTTC
>NA|TRBV30|TRBJ2-5|NA
CAWSPRVAETQYF
TGTGCCTGGAGTCCCAGGGTGGCGGAGACCCAGTACTTC
>TRBD1|TRBV19|TRBJ2-7|NA
CASRPGQGAYEQYF
TGTGCCAGTAGGCCGGGACAGGGGGCCTACGAGCAGTACTTC
>TRBD1|TRBV5-1|TRBJ2-3|NA
CASSTGQPDTQYF
TGCGCCAGCAGCACGGGACAGCCAGATACGCAGTATTTT
>TRBD1|TRBV2|TRBJ2-1|NA
CASSESPNRGRNEQFF
TGTGCCAGCAGTGAATCCCCCAACAGGGGACGCAATGAGCAGTTCTTC